The 13 T cell receptor beta chains listed next were all sequenced from one sample in a study of blood T cell repertoires in COVID-19. Assay used: immunoSEQ multiplex PCR; TCRdb lists only in-frame clones, some missing. The sample lists about 120,000 clones; roughly nine tenths were seen once. Sequenced material: peripheral blood. These receptors were obtained from a human donor in a cohort sampled during active COVID-19.

V gene TRBV5-1 combines with J gene TRBJ1-4, with D maybe TRBD1 (5 bases). Germline lookup yields CDR1 SGHRS and CDR2 YFSETQ. V was trimmed by 0 bases and J by 8 bases, leaving 8 bases between them. The CDR3 has 13 amino acids. CDR3 amino acids: CASSLEGREKLFF. CDR3 coding DNA: TGCGCCAGCAGCTTGGAGGGGAGGGAAAAACTGTTTTTT.

The V call is TRBV18, the J call TRBJ1-2, with TRBD1 matching over 9 bases. CDR1 and CDR2 from the germline V gene are KGHSH and LQKENI. CDR3 size: 16 residues. The V and J ends lost 3 bases and 0 bases, in that order; junction bases with no gene match: 5. CDR3 nucleotide sequence: TGTGCCAGCTCACCGATCCGACAGGGGGCTAACTATGGCTACACCTTC. It yields the protein CASSPIRQGANYGYTF.

This sequence joins TRBV27 and TRBJ2-2; TRBD1 agrees at 7 bases. Germline V lookup: CDR1 MNHEY, CDR2 SMNVEV (reference sequence). The CDR3 spans 16 residues. V lost 2 bases and J lost 7; bases outside the gene matches: 10. CDR3 amino acids: CASSLAGQESYGELFF. The CDR3 DNA reads TGTGCCAGCAGTTTAGCCGGACAGGAAAGTTACGGGGAGCTGTTTTTT.

This clone was recorded a few times. The gene calls are TRBV11-2 and TRBJ2-3; TRBD2 matches 7 bases. The V segment lost 3 bases and the J segment 6 bases; nucleotides outside the gene matches: 12. Germline V gives CDR1 SGHAT, CDR2 FQNNGV. CDR3 length equals 16 residues. CDR3 DNA sequence: TGTGCCAGCAGCTTCGGCGGGGGACCGATCAGGGATACGCAGTATTTT. Residues: CASSFGGGPIRDTQYF.

V usage is TRBV19 and J usage is TRBJ2-3, with 9 bases matching TRBD1. V lost 3 bases to trimming and J lost 4 bases; unmatched junction nucleotides: 2. CDR3 length equals 14 residues. Germline CDR1 reads LNHDA; CDR2 reads SQIVND (reference sequence). This CDR3 reads CASSMGQGADTQYF. DNA of the CDR3: TGTGCCAGTAGTATGGGACAGGGAGCAGATACGCAGTATTTT. Together with reference TRBV19 and TRBJ2-3, the CDR3 gives the full variable domain: DGGITQSPKYLFRKEGQNVTLSCEQNLNHDAMYWYRQDPGQGLRLIYYSQIVNDFQKGDIAEGYSVSREKKESFPLTVTSAQKNPTAFYLCASSMGQGADTQYFGPGTRLTVL.

The V gene is TRBV5-1, the J gene TRBJ2-3, with 7 bases that match TRBD1. Losses at the gene ends were 2 bases for V and 5 bases for J; bases not matched to a gene: 2. The CDR3 totals 13 residues. Germline V gene lookup returns CDR1 SGHRS and CDR2 YFSETQ. The CDR3 protein is CASSLQGRDTQYF. CDR3 nucleotides: TGCGCCAGCAGCTTACAGGGGAGAGATACGCAGTATTTT. Full variable domain (outside the CDR3, taken from reference TRBV5-1 and TRBJ2-3): KAGVTQTPRYLIKTRGQQVTLSCSPISGHRSVSWYQQTPGQGLQFLFEYFSETQRNKGNFPGRFSGRQFSNSRSEMNVSTLELGDSALYLCASSLQGRDTQYFGPGTRLTVL.

V usage is TRBV10-1 and J usage is TRBJ2-2; D may be TRBD2 (6 bases). The germline V gene has CDR1 WNHNN and CDR2 SYGVQD (reference sequence). This CDR3 has 15 residues. Trimming took 4 bases from V and 2 from J, leaving 11 bases between them. CDR3 in amino acids: CASSARGRNTGELFF. The CDR3 DNA reads TGCGCCAGCAGTGCGCGGGGTAGAAACACCGGGGAGCTGTTTTTT.

The rearrangement links TRBV2 to TRBJ2-3; 7 bases line up with TRBD1. The V segment lost 5 bases and the J segment 6 bases; nucleotides outside the gene matches: 5. Germline V gives CDR1 SNHLY, CDR2 FYNNEI. The CDR3 totals 13 residues. The CDR3 loop is CASSPGTVDTQYF. The CDR3 DNA is TGTGCCAGCAGTCCAGGGACAGTTGATACGCAGTATTTT.

The chain recombines TRBV5-1 with TRBJ1-1, with 9 bases fitting TRBD1. The germline gives CDR1 SGHRS, CDR2 YFSETQ. There are 14 residues in the CDR3. Unmatched junction bases numbered 3, after V lost 3 bases and J lost 3 bases. The CDR3 region has the DNA TGCGCCAGCAGCTGGGGACAGGGTCACACTGAAGCTTTCTTT. It yields the protein CASSWGQGHTEAFF. The full variable domain, rest sourced from reference TRBV5-1 and TRBJ1-1, is KAGVTQTPRYLIKTRGQQVTLSCSPISGHRSVSWYQQTPGQGLQFLFEYFSETQRNKGNFPGRFSGRQFSNSRSEMNVSTLELGDSALYLCASSWGQGHTEAFFGQGTRLTVV.

The chain uses TRBV5-6 and TRBJ2-3, with D perhaps TRBD1 (5 bases). The CDR3 loop spans 14 amino acids. V lost 4 bases, J lost 1 base, and 10 bases lay in between. From germline, CDR1 is SGHDT and CDR2 YYEEEE. CDR3 nucleotides: TGTGCCAGCAGCCCCAGGGCCCGCACAGATACGCAGTATTTT. It yields the protein CASSPRARTDTQYF.

CDR3 nucleotides: TGCGCCAGCAGCCAAGAGCCAGCGATGAACACTGAAGCTTTCTTT. Translating it yields CASSQEPAMNTEAFF. V and J are TRBV4-1 and TRBJ1-1; D uncertain. The germline CDR1 and CDR2 sequences are MGHRA and YSYEKL. The CDR3 consists of 15 residues. The V end was cut by 0 bases, the J end by 0 bases, with 8 bases between.

The chain combines TRBV3-1 (or the pseudogene TRBV3-2) with TRBJ2-7; 13 nucleotides align to TRBD2. Per germline, CDR1 LGHDT and CDR2 YNNKEL (reference sequence). The CDR3 covers 16 residues. Trimming took 0 bases from V and 4 from J; bases not matched to a gene: 3. The DNA of the CDR3 is TGTGCCAGCAGCCAAGAGGGGACTAGCGGGACATACGAGCAGTACTTC. This encodes CASSQEGTSGTYEQYF.

The V gene is TRBV30, the J gene TRBJ1-1; D ambiguous. The V gene's germline CDR1 is GTSNPN and CDR2 SVGIG (reference sequence). The V end lost 3 bases, the J end lost 0 bases, and 8 bases lay between the germline ends. The CDR3 is made up of 13 amino acids. Written as DNA, the CDR3 is TGTGCCTGGAGCTTGTTAGTGAACACTGAAGCTTTCTTT. It encodes CAWSLLVNTEAFF.